This TCR beta chain was sequenced for a study of T cell clonotyping in hematopoietic cell transplantation. Study results and limitations: At the given depth, recipient repertoires were over 95% de novo clonotypes.

TCRdb keeps only in-frame clones here, not all; method: immunoSEQ multiplex PCR. The data show tens of thousands of clones, with about 96% seen just once and under 2% held by the top ten. Remarks on this clone: Its antigen is still unknown.

Stated time point: recipient sample about 28 days before transplant, after cytoreduction. Germline V gene sequence: CDR1 SGHRS, CDR2 YFSETQ. The germline V and J ends were trimmed by 4 bases and 0 bases, with 7 bases remaining between them. The CDR3 has 14 residues. The chain joins TRBV5-1 to TRBJ2-2; the D is unclear. The clonotype originates from a woman between 45 and 60 years old with acute myeloid leukemia. Some clones in this sample may be carry-over from other donors' samples. Sample: peripheral blood mononuclear cells, taken before stem cell transplant. In DNA form, the CDR3 reads TGCGCCAGCAGCCAGACAACGAACACCGGGGAGCTGTTTTTT. It codes for CASSQTTNTGELFF.